This is a list of T cell receptor beta chains from one sample in a study of cytomegalovirus exposure and HLA in healthy donors. Libraries were prepared by immunoSEQ multiplex PCR; TCRdb keeps only in-frame clonotypes and omits some of them. Of about 65,000 clones in the sample, 90% to 95% were seen once. What was sequenced was PBMCs. The origin of the receptors is a woman aged 18-29 years in good health and CMV-seronegative. Each CDR3 is given with its conserved first and last residue. Fields, in order: J gene, clone size, V gene, D gene, CDR3 DNA, CDR3 protein. The D gene is left open where the match is weak. Clone size is not always given. Where it is, it says once, few, many or a class for expanded clones.

>TRBJ2-2|.|TRBV14|.
TGTGCCAGCAGCCAATGGACAGCTCGAGGTACCGGGGAGCTGTTTTTT
CASSQWTARGTGELFF
>TRBJ2-3|.|TRBV20-1|TRBD1
TGCAGTGCTAGAGACGGGACAGGGAAGTATTTT
CSARDGTGKYF
>TRBJ1-3|.|TRBV4-3|.
TGCGCCAGCAGCCGAACCCGGGACTCTGGAAACACCATATATTTT
CASSRTRDSGNTIYF
>TRBJ2-7|.|TRBV13|TRBD2
TGTGCCAGCAGTCGAACGCGGGGGTTTAACTCCTACGAGCAGTACTTC
CASSRTRGFNSYEQYF
>TRBJ1-2|.|TRBV29-1|.
TGCAGCGTTGAATCCGGGCCAGGGATGTATGGCTACACCTTC
CSVESGPGMYGYTF
>TRBJ1-2|once|TRBV7-2|TRBD1
TGTGCCAGCAGCCGACAGGGTAACGACGGCTACACCTTC
CASSRQGNDGYTF
>TRBJ2-3|.|TRBV7-8|TRBD2
TGTGCCAGCAGCTTCGGGGGGGCGGGCCACCACACAGATACGCAGTATTTT
CASSFGGAGHHTDTQYF
>TRBJ2-6|.|TRBV10-3|TRBD1
TGTGCCATCAATTCGGGACAGGTTAGCTCTGGGGCCAACGTCCTGACTTTC
CAINSGQVSSGANVLTF
>TRBJ1-2|.|TRBV5-1|TRBD1
TGCGCCAGCAGCTTGGTTGGGACAGGGAACTATGGCTACACCTTC
CASSLVGTGNYGYTF
>TRBJ2-1|.|TRBV10-2|.
TGCGCCAGCAGTGAGTCGATATCCGGGAATGAGCAGTTCTTC
CASSESISGNEQFF
>TRBJ1-1|.|TRBV29-1|TRBD1
TGCAGCGTTCAGAAGACAGGGGACACTGAAGCTTTCTTT
CSVQKTGDTEAFF
>TRBJ2-1|few|TRBV9|TRBD2
TGTGCCAGCAGCGTAACCTATCTACTAGCGAATGAGCAGTTCTTC
CASSVTYLLANEQFF
>TRBJ2-2|.|TRBV7-3|.
TGTGCCAGCAGCTTAACCGGGTACACCGGGGAGCTGTTTTTT
CASSLTGYTGELFF
>TRBJ2-7|few|TRBV21-1|.
TGTGCCAGCAACTATCTAGCGGGAGAAGACGTTTACGAGCAGTACTTC
CASNYLAGEDVYEQYF